The 6 T cell receptor beta chains below come from one sample, sequenced in a study of T cells in tuberculosis. Method: immunoSEQ multiplex PCR; TCRdb's copy keeps in-frame clones and lacks some. This sample has under 40,000 clones, with 85% to 95% found just once. The sample consisted of PBMCs. Receptors originate from a donor under 30 with latent tuberculosis or without tuberculosis infection.

The chain uses TRBV29-1 and TRBJ2-1, with TRBD2 matching over 10 bases. After removal of 4 bases from V and 7 bases from J, the junction contained 7 bases not matched to a gene. Germline-derived CDR1 and CDR2 are SQVTM and ANQGSEA. CDR3 length: 14 residues. In nucleotides, the CDR3 is TGCAGCGTTGCACCTAGCGGGGGTGTGAATGAGCAGTTCTTC. Translated: CSVAPSGGVNEQFF.

Points on this clone: A junction boundary mismatches the germline segment, possibly from a read error. The CDR3 here is CASGTSYLVF. The CDR3, as DNA: TGTGCCAGCGGGACTAGCTATTTGGTCTTC. V gene TRBV6-5 combines with J gene TRBJ2-7; 9 positions agree with TRBD2. From germline, CDR1 is MNHEY and CDR2 SVGAGI. This CDR3 spans 10 amino acids.

This chain connects TRBV6-5 to TRBJ2-3; 11 positions match TRBD2. Per the germline V gene, CDR1 is MNHEY and CDR2 is SVGAGI. V shed 5 bases and J 3 bases; nucleotides not matched to a gene: 1. The CDR3 is 14 residues long. Here the CDR3 DNA reads TGTGCCAGCAGTACTAGCGGGGGAACAGATACGCAGTATTTT. This translates into CASSTSGGTDTQYF.

On this clone itself: At the DNA level, this CDR3 is encoded by other sequences in the same sample as well. The chain links TRBV7-3 to TRBJ2-3; tentative D call: TRBD2 (7 bases). Germline CDR1 reads SGHTA; CDR2 reads FQGTGA. Between the trimmed V and J ends, which lost 5 bases and 1 base, there was a span of 10 bases. This CDR3 is built from 14 residues. CDR3 nucleotide sequence: TGTGCCAGCAGCCGCGGGGGCGGCACAGATACGCAGTATTTT. Translation: CASSRGGGTDTQYF. Full variable domain (rest looked up from reference TRBV7-3 and TRBJ2-3): GAGVSQTPSNKVTEKGKYVELRCDPISGHTALYWYRQSLGQGPEFLIYFQGTGAADDSGLPNDRFFAVRPEGSVSTLKIQRTERGDSAVYLCASSRGGGTDTQYFGPGTRLTVL.

The chain is built from TRBV10-2 and TRBJ1-1; D possibly corresponds to TRBD1 (6 bases). CDR1 is WSHSY and CDR2 is SAAADI in the germline V gene. V lost 0 bases, J lost 4 bases, and 9 bases lay in between. This CDR3 spans 14 amino acids. The CDR3 here is CASSESRGGTEAFF. As DNA, the CDR3 is TGCGCCAGCAGTGAGTCGAGGGGGGGCACTGAAGCTTTCTTT.

The rearrangement joins TRBV25-1 to TRBJ1-2; D might be TRBD1 (5 bases). Deletions cut 1 base from V and 0 bases from J, with 9 bases between. The V gene's germline CDR1 is MGHDK and CDR2 SYGVNS. The length of the CDR3 is 15 residues. The CDR3 region has the DNA TGTGCCAGCAGTGAATTGGGGGGTTCTAACTATGGCTACACCTTC. Protein product: CASSELGGSNYGYTF.